This paragraph reports one TCR beta chain. Germline V gene data show CDR1 as MDHEN and CDR2 as SYDVKM. This CDR3 region has 15 residues. V lost 6 bases, J lost 8 bases, and 19 bases lay in between. The method was immunoSEQ multiplex PCR; TCRdb's version includes in-frame clones alone and lacks a portion of them. The data contain 120,000 to 150,000 clones, under 80% of them singletons. These data come from a study of blood T cell repertoires in COVID-19. The source material was peripheral blood. This TCR came from a man older than 75 with acute or convalescent COVID-19. The rearrangement links TRBV28 to TRBJ1-4; a weak D match, TRBD1 (6 bases). CDR3 amino acids: CASSQEGGIVEKLFF. The DNA for the CDR3 is TGTGCCAGCAGCCAAGAGGGGGGGATTGTAGAAAAACTGTTTTTT.